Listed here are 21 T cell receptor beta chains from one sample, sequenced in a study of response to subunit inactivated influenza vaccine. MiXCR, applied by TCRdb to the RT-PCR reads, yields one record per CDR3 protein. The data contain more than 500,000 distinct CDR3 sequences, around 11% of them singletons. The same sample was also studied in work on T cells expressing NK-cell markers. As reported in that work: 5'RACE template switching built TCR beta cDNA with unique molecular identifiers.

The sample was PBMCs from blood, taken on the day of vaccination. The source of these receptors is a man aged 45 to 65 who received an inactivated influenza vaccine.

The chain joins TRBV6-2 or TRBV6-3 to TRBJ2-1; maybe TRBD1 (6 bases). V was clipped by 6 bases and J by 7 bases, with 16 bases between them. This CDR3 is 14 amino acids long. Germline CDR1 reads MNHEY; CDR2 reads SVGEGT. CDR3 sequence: CASSTDEGVNEQFF. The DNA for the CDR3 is TGTGCCAGCAGCACGGACGAGGGGGTGAATGAGCAGTTCTTC.

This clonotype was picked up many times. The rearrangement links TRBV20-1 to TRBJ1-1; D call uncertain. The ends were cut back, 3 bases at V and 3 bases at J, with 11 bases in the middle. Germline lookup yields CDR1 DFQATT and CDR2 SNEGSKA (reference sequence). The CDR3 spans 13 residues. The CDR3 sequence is CSASRPSDTEAFF. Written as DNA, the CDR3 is TGCAGTGCTAGCAGACCCAGTGACACTGAAGCTTTCTTT.

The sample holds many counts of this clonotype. The CDR3 DNA follows: TGCGCCAGCAGCTTGGGGGGACAGGCTGAAGCTTTCTTT. This gives the protein CASSLGGQAEAFF. The chain combines TRBV5-1 with TRBJ1-1; 8 nucleotides line up with TRBD1. The junction had 1 base not matched to a gene; V was cut back by 0 bases and J by 6 bases. The CDR3 has 13 residues. Per the germline V gene, CDR1 is SGHRS and CDR2 is YFSETQ.

Written as DNA, the CDR3 is TGTGCCAGCAGCCCGGCAGCGGCAGGCAGCTTCTATGGCTACACCTTC. This sequence encodes CASSPAAAGSFYGYTF. This sequence joins TRBV5-6 and TRBJ1-2; no definite D call. The CDR3 runs to 16 residues. The V and J ends lost 4 bases and 4 bases respectively, with 20 bases between them. CDR1 SGHDT and CDR2 YYEEEE come from the germline V gene.

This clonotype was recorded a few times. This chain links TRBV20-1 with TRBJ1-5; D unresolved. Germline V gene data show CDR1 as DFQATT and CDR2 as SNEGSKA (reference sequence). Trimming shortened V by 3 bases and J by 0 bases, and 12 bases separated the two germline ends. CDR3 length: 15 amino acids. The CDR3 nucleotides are TGCAGTGCTAGGGACGGCGTGTATAGCAATCAGCCCCAGCATTTT. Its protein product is CSARDGVYSNQPQHF.

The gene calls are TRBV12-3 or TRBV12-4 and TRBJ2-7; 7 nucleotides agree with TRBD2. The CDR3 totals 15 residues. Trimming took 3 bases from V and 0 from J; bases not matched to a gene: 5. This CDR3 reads CASSFWTGGSYEQYF. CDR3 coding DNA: TGTGCCAGCAGTTTTTGGACGGGGGGCTCCTACGAGCAGTACTTC.

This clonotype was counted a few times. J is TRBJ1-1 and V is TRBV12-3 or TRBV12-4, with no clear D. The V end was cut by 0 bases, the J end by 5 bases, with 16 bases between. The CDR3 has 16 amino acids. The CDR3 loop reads CASSLAGGFLGTEAFF. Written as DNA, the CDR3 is TGTGCCAGCAGTTTAGCGGGTGGGTTCTTGGGGACTGAAGCTTTCTTT.

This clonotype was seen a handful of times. The CDR3 is CATSTGGNEQFF. The DNA of the CDR3 is TGTGCCACCAGCACAGGGGGGAATGAGCAGTTCTTC. The chain recombines TRBV15 with TRBJ2-1, with D perhaps TRBD1 (7 bases). This CDR3 region has 12 residues. The V and J ends lost 4 bases and 7 bases respectively, with 8 bases between them. CDR1 is LNHNV, CDR2 YYDKDF, per germline (reference sequence).

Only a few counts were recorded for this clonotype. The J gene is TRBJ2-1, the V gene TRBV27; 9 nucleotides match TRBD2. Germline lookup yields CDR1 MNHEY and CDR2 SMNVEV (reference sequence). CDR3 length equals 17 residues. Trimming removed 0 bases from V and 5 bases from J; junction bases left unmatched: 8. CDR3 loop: CASSLSPRRLADNEQFF. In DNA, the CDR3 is TGTGCCAGCAGTTTATCGCCTAGGAGACTAGCGGACAATGAGCAGTTCTTC.

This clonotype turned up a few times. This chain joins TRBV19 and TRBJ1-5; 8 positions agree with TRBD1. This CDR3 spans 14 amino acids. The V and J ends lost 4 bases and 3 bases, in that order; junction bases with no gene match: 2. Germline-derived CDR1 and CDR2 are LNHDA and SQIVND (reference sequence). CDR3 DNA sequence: TGTGCCAGTAGTACAGGGGGCCTCAATCAGCCCCAGCATTTT. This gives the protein CASSTGGLNQPQHF.

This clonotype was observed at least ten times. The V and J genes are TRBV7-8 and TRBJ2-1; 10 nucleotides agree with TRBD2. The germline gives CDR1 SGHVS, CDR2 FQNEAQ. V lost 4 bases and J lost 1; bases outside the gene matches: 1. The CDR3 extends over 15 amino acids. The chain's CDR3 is CASSSGLASYNEQFF. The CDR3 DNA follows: TGTGCCAGCAGCTCGGGACTAGCGTCCTACAATGAGCAGTTCTTC.

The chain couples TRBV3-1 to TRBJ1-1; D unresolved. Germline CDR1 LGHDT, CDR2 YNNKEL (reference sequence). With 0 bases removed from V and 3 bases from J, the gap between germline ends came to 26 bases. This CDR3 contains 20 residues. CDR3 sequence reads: CASSQDQSPYPYLPHTEAFF. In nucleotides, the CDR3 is TGTGCCAGCAGCCAAGACCAATCGCCTTACCCTTATCTGCCCCACACTGAAGCTTTCTTT.

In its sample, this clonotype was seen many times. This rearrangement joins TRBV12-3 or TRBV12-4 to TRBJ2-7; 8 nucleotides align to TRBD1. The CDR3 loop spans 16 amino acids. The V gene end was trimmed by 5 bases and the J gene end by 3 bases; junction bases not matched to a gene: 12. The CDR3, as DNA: TGTGCCAGCAGTCCTTCACGGTCGGACAGGGTCTACGAGCAGTACTTC. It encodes CASSPSRSDRVYEQYF.

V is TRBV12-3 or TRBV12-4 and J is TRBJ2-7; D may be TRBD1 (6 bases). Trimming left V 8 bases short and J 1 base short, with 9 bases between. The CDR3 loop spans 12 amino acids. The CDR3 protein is CASGGPSYEQYF. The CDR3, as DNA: TGTGCCAGCGGGGGCCCATCCTACGAGCAGTACTTC.

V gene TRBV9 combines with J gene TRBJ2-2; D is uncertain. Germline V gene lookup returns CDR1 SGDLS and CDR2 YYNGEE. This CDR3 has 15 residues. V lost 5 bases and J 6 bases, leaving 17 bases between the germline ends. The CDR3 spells CASSAFYSNPGELFF. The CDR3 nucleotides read TGTGCCAGCAGTGCCTTTTACAGCAACCCCGGGGAGCTGTTTTTT.

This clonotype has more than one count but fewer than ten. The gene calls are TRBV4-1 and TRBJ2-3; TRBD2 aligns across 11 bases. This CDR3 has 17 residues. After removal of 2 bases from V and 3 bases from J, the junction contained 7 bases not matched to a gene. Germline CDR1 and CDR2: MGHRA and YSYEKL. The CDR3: CASSQQILAGGTDTQYF. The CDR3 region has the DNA TGCGCCAGCAGCCAACAAATCTTAGCGGGGGGGACAGATACGCAGTATTTT.

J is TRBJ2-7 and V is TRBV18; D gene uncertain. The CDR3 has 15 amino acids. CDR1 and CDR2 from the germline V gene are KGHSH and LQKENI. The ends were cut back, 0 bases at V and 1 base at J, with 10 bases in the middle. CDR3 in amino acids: CASSPPRRLSYEQYF. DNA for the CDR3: TGTGCCAGCTCACCACCGCGCAGACTTTCCTACGAGCAGTACTTC.

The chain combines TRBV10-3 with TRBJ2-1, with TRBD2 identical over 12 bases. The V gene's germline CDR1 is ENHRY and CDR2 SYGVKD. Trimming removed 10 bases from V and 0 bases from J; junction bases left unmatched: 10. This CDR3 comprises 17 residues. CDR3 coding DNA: TGTGCCACGAGACTAGCGGGAGTTGATATCTCCTACAATGAGCAGTTCTTC. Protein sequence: CATRLAGVDISYNEQFF.

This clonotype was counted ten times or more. CDR3 loop: CASATYEQYF. The CDR3, as DNA: TGTGCCAGCGCGACCTACGAGCAGTACTTC. The J gene is TRBJ2-7, the V gene TRBV28; D unclear. The CDR3 spans 10 residues. V was clipped by 8 bases and J by 2 bases, with 4 bases between them. Looked up from germline, CDR1 is MDHEN and CDR2 is SYDVKM.

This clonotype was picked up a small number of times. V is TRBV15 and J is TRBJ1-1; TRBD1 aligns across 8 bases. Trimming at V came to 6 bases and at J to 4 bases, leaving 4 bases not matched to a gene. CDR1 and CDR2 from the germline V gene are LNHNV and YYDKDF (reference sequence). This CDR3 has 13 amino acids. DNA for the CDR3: TGTGCCACCAGAGGGACAGGTCCCACTGAAGCTTTCTTT. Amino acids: CATRGTGPTEAFF. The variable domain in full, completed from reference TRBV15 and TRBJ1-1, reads DAMVIQNPRYQVTQFGKPVTLSCSQTLNHNVMYWYQQKSSQAPKLLFHYYDKDFNNEADTPDNFQSRRPNTSFCFLDIRSPGLGDTAMYLCATRGTGPTEAFFGQGTRLTVV.

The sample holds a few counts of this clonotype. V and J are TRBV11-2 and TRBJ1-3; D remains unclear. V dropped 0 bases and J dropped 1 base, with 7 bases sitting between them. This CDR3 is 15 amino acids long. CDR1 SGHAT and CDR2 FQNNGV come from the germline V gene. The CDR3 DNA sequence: TGTGCCAGCAGCTTAGAACGGGTGTCTGGAAACACCATATATTTT. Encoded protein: CASSLERVSGNTIYF.